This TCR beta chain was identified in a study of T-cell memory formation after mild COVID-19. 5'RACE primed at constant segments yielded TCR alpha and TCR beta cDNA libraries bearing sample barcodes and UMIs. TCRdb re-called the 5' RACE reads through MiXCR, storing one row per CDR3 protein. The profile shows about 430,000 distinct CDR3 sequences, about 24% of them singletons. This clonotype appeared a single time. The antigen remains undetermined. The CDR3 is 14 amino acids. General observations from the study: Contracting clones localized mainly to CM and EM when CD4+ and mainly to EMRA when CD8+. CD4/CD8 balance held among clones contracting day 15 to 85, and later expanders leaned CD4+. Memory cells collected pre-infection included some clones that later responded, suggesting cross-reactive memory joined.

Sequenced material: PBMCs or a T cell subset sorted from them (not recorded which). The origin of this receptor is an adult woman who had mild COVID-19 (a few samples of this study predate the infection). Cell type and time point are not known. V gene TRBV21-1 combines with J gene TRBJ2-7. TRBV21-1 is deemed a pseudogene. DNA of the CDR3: TGTGCCAGCAGCACCTGGAGGGGATCCTACGAGCAGTACTTC. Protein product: CASSTWRGSYEQYF.